This is a list of T cell receptor beta chains from one sample in a study of CD8+CD57+ T cells in acquired aplastic anemia. A single record per CDR3 protein comes from TCRdb applying MiXCR to the reads. The sample lists 40,000 to 50,000 distinct CDR3 sequences, around 73% seen once, with less than 40% in the top ten. The sample comprised sorted CD4+, CD8+, or CD8+CD57+ T cells (not recorded which) from PBMCs. These receptors all stem from a human donor in good health, serving as a control. The CDR3 runs from the conserved cysteine through the conserved F or W. Fields, in order: clone size, J gene, V gene, D gene, CDR3 DNA, CDR3 protein. The D gene is left open where the match is weak. A clone size is listed for some rows: how often the clone was seen (once, few, many), or a class if it is expanded.

.	TRBJ1-5	TRBV19	TRBD1	TGTGCCAGTAGTGTGGACAGGGATAGCAATCAGCCCCAGCATTTT	CASSVDRDSNQPQHF
once	TRBJ2-3	TRBV2	TRBD1	TGTGCCAGCACCGGGACAGGCACAGATACGCAGTATTTT	CASTGTGTDTQYF
many	TRBJ2-2	TRBV7-6	.	TGTGCCAGCAGCTTTGCGGACACTACGAACACCGGGGAGCTGTTTTTT	CASSFADTTNTGELFF
.	TRBJ2-7	TRBV19	TRBD1	TGTGCCAGTATGGGGACCGGGACAGGGCTCAACGAGCAGTACTTC	CASMGTGTGLNEQYF
.	TRBJ2-7	TRBV10-2	.	TGCGCCAGCAGTCGCGCATCCTACGAGCAGTACTTC	CASSRASYEQYF
.	TRBJ1-1	TRBV7-9	TRBD1	TGTGCCAGCAGCTTAGGGACAGGGCACACTGAAGCTTTCTTT	CASSLGTGHTEAFF
.	TRBJ1-2	TRBV24-1	TRBD1	TGTGCCACCAGTGACACGGACAGGGGAGGCGGCTACACCTTC	CATSDTDRGGGYTF
.	TRBJ1-1	TRBV2	.	TGTGCCAGCAGAGTAAGTACAGCGAACACTGAAGCCTTCTTT	CASRVSTANTEAFF
.	TRBJ1-2	TRBV15	.	TGTGCCACCAGCAGAGAGGGGGGGAACTATGGCTACACCTTC	CATSREGGNYGYTF
.	TRBJ2-7	TRBV2	TRBD1	TGTGCCACCTCGGGGGACAGGGGGGACTACGAGCAGTACTTC	CATSGDRGDYEQYF
.	TRBJ2-7	TRBV10-3	TRBD1	TGTGCCATCAGTGAGTCGCGACTGACAGGGGACGAGCAGTACTTC	CAISESRLTGDEQYF
.	TRBJ1-1	TRBV10-3	TRBD1	TGTGCCATCAGTGAGGGACAGGGGTTAACTGAAGCTTTCTTT	CAISEGQGLTEAFF
.	TRBJ2-5	TRBV10-2	.	TGCGCCAGCAAAAGCAGTCCTAGACGGGAGACCCAGTACTTC	CASKSSPRRETQYF
once	TRBJ1-2	TRBV20-1	TRBD1	TGCAGTGCTGAGACAGGGGGCTCCTATGGCTACACCTTC	CSAETGGSYGYTF
.	TRBJ1-6	TRBV7-9	TRBD1	TGTGCCAGCAGCTCGGGGGACAGGGCTAATTCACCCCTCCACTTT	CASSSGDRANSPLHF
.	TRBJ2-1	TRBV29-1	.	TGCAGCGTTGGTTTTCATGAGCAGTTCTTC	CSVGFHEQFF
medium-sized	TRBJ2-1	TRBV2	TRBD2	TGTGCCAGCAGCCCCACTAGCGGGAGGCACAATGAGCAGTTCTTC	CASSPTSGRHNEQFF
.	TRBJ2-3	TRBV20-1	TRBD2	TGCAGTGCTAGAGGGACTAGCGTGTCCTCTACGCAGTATTTT	CSARGTSVSSTQYF
.	TRBJ1-1	TRBV29-1	.	TGCAGCGTTGTGTGGCCTTTGAACACTGAAGCTTTCTTT	CSVVWPLNTEAFF
.	TRBJ1-2	TRBV29-1	.	TGCAGCGTTGATACGCTCGGCTACACCTTC	CSVDTLGYTF
.	TRBJ2-3	TRBV29-1	TRBD1	TGCAGCGTATGCGGACAGGGCCGGACAGATACGCAGTATTTT	CSVCGQGRTDTQYF
many	TRBJ1-1	TRBV5-1	.	TGCGCCAGCAGCTGGAGCACAGCCACTGAAGCTTTCTTT	CASSWSTATEAFF
.	TRBJ1-2	TRBV24-1	TRBD1	TGTGCCACCAGTGATGCTACACAGGGGGCAAGGGAAGGCTACACCTTC	CATSDATQGAREGYTF
.	TRBJ2-7	TRBV24-1	.	TGTGCCACCAGTGAGTGGGACCACAATGAGCAGTCCTTC	CATSEWDHNEQSF
.	TRBJ2-2	TRBV15	TRBD2	TGTGCCACACAGACTAGCGGGCGCACGAACACCGGGGAGCTGTTTTTT	CATQTSGRTNTGELFF
.	TRBJ1-2	TRBV25-1	TRBD1	TGTGCCAGCAGTGACTCACTTACCGGACAGGGGCCTCCTGGCTACACCTTC	CASSDSLTGQGPPGYTF
.	TRBJ2-3	TRBV25-1	.	TGTGCCAGCAGTGAATTTAGGGGGGGGGGCACAGATACGCAGTATTTT	CASSEFRGGGTDTQYF
.	TRBJ2-7	TRBV2	TRBD1	TGTGCAACACAGGGGCACGAGCAGTACTTC	CATQGHEQYF
few	TRBJ2-7	TRBV15	TRBD2	TGTGCCACCAGCAACGGGACTAGCCTTCCCTACGAGCAGTACTTC	CATSNGTSLPYEQYF
.	TRBJ2-7	TRBV7-9	.	TGTGCCAGCAGCCAGGCTGGCTCCTACGAGCAGTACTTC	CASSQAGSYEQYF
many	TRBJ1-1	TRBV4-1	.	TGCGCCAGCAGCCAAGGTTGGGGCGTGAACACTGAAGCTTTCTTT	CASSQGWGVNTEAFF
.	TRBJ2-7	TRBV5-1	TRBD2	TGCGCCGGCAGCTTAGGTCCTAGCGGGATCTACGAGCAGTACTTC	CAGSLGPSGIYEQYF
.	TRBJ1-6	TRBV7-9	.	TGTGCCAGCAGCTCCGCGTCCCTGCCCCTCCACTTT	CASSSASLPLHF
few	TRBJ2-3	TRBV25-1	TRBD2	TGTGCCAGCAGTGAATACGGACTAGCAGATACGCAGTATTTT	CASSEYGLADTQYF
once	TRBJ2-7	TRBV2	TRBD2	TGTGCCACCCGACTAGCGGGAAGCGAGCAGTACTTC	CATRLAGSEQYF